Each of the 12 T cell receptor beta chains below was sequenced from the same sample in a study of blood T cell repertoires in COVID-19. Sequencing used immunoSEQ multiplex PCR; TCRdb keeps in-frame clones, though not all of them. The sample shows 120,000 to 150,000 clones, over 80% of them seen only once. Sequencing was performed on peripheral blood. The receptors come from a man between 60 and 70 years old with active or convalescent COVID-19.

J is TRBJ2-7 and V is TRBV6-5; unclear D gene. The CDR3 loop spans 13 amino acids. The germline V gene has CDR1 MNHEY and CDR2 SVGAGI. V was cut by 2 bases and J by 3 bases, with 8 bases left in between. The CDR3 protein is CASSYAVNYEQYF. The CDR3 DNA reads as TGTGCCAGCAGTTACGCGGTAAACTACGAGCAGTACTTC.

This clone was counted a few times. The CDR3: CASSLGDFKRSGNTIYF. Written as DNA, the CDR3 is TGTGCCAGCAGCTTAGGGGACTTTAAACGCTCTGGAAACACCATATATTTT. V and J are TRBV7-9 and TRBJ1-3; perhaps TRBD1 as D (5 bases). CDR3 length: 17 residues. Germline assignment: CDR1 SEHNR and CDR2 FQNEAQ (reference sequence). V gave up 1 base and J gave up 0 bases, with 13 bases separating them.

V and J are TRBV10-3 and TRBJ2-6; the match to TRBD1 covers 7 bases. CDR3 length: 17 amino acids. Germline V gene data show CDR1 as ENHRY and CDR2 as SYGVKD. The V and J ends lost 3 bases and 3 bases, in that order; junction bases with no gene match: 8. The CDR3 loop reads CAISDMGTASGANVLTF. CDR3 in DNA: TGTGCCATCAGTGATATGGGGACAGCTAGTGGGGCCAACGTCCTGACTTTC.

CDR3: CASSAVSGRAMDTQYF. As DNA, the CDR3 is TGTGCCAGCAGTGCCGTTAGCGGGAGGGCCATGGATACGCAGTATTTT. The rearrangement links TRBV25-1 to TRBJ2-3; TRBD2 agrees at 11 bases. Unmatched junction bases numbered 9, after V lost 4 bases and J lost 6 bases. Per the germline V gene, CDR1 is MGHDK and CDR2 is SYGVNS. The CDR3 runs 16 residues.

Here the CDR3 reads CASSRPAGWGLYGYTF. The CDR3 nucleotides read TGTGCCAGCAGCCGCCCTGCAGGGTGGGGCCTCTATGGCTACACCTTC. The chain recombines TRBV5-6 with TRBJ1-2, with D tentatively TRBD1 (5 bases). In germline, CDR1 is SGHDT, CDR2 YYEEEE. CDR3 size: 16 residues. Trimming removed 4 bases at V and 4 bases at J, with 20 bases between.

V usage is TRBV29-1 and J usage is TRBJ2-5; 10 bases are a match to TRBD2. The CDR3 contains 13 residues. Germline V gives CDR1 SQVTM, CDR2 ANQGSEA. V lost 5 bases, J lost 5 bases, and 5 bases stayed unmatched. The CDR3 sequence is CSVQLAGFETQYF. The CDR3, as DNA: TGCAGCGTTCAACTAGCGGGATTTGAGACCCAGTACTTC.

V gene TRBV6-5 combines with J gene TRBJ2-7; 11 bases are shared with TRBD2. J was trimmed by 4 bases and V by 5 bases; bases with no gene match: 4. The CDR3 has 14 residues. Germline CDR1 reads MNHEY; CDR2 reads SVGAGI. The chain's CDR3 is CASSRTSGRYEQYF. CDR3 sequence (DNA): TGTGCCAGCAGTCGGACTAGCGGGCGGTACGAGCAGTACTTC.

The chain recombines TRBV5-1 with TRBJ2-7; 7 bases match TRBD1. The trim removed 3 bases at V and 3 bases at J, leaving 9 bases unmatched. Germline CDR1 reads SGHRS; CDR2 reads YFSETQ. This CDR3 is 15 amino acids long. This CDR3 is CASSSSTGNRYEQYF. The CDR3 coding sequence is TGCGCCAGCAGCTCATCGACAGGGAACCGCTACGAGCAGTACTTC.

The V and J genes are TRBV6-5 and TRBJ1-3; D unclear. CDR3 length: 16 amino acids. Germline CDR1 MNHEY, CDR2 SVGAGI. V dropped 0 bases and J dropped 4 bases, with 13 bases sitting between them. CDR3 sequence: CASSYSGQTPGNTIYF. CDR3 sequence (DNA): TGTGCCAGCAGTTACTCTGGGCAGACACCGGGAAACACCATATATTTT.

This clone was seen a handful of times. V is TRBV30 and J is TRBJ1-3, with D possibly being TRBD1 (6 bases). Germline CDR1 is GTSNPN and CDR2 is SVGIG (reference sequence). Between the trimmed V and J ends, which lost 1 base and 4 bases, there was a span of 11 bases. The CDR3 has 14 amino acids. The CDR3 sequence: CAWSGERGGNTIYF. CDR3 in DNA: TGTGCCTGGAGTGGGGAGAGGGGGGGAAACACCATATATTTT.

The V gene is TRBV4-2, the J gene TRBJ1-1; D call uncertain. Germline V gene sequence: CDR1 LGHNA, CDR2 YNFKEQ. Trimming stripped 0 bases from V and 10 bases from J, with 12 bases between. The CDR3 runs to 13 residues. The CDR3: CASSQDDKRGAFF. CDR3 in DNA: TGTGCCAGCAGCCAAGATGATAAGCGCGGAGCTTTCTTT.

The chain recombines TRBV3-1 (or the pseudogene TRBV3-2) with TRBJ1-3, with D perhaps TRBD1 (5 bases). CDR3 length: 14 residues. In germline, CDR1 is LGHDT, CDR2 YNNKEL (reference sequence). The V and J ends lost 6 bases and 5 bases respectively, with 14 bases between them. The CDR3 DNA reads TGTGCCAGCAGTCAGGGCCAGGATCGAAACACCATATATTTT. Translation: CASSQGQDRNTIYF.